This TCR beta chain originates from a study of cytomegalovirus exposure and HLA in healthy donors. A multiplex PCR was run with 60 Vbeta primers and 13 Jbeta primers. Libraries were prepared by immunoSEQ multiplex PCR; TCRdb keeps only in-frame clonotypes and omits some of them. The sample includes 80,000 to 100,000 clones, around three fifths of them seen just once. This clone occurred once. Its specificity is not known. This CDR3 spans 16 amino acids. V lost 5 bases to trimming and J lost 7 bases; unmatched junction nucleotides: 11. Germline CDR1 MDHEN, CDR2 SYDVKM. Study-level findings and limits: Common viral pathogens seemed, in a later analysis, to connect with several of the most significant clusters.

As for the donors, each was a healthy bone marrow donor. The clonotype comes from a woman aged 40 to 55 in good health and CMV-seropositive. The material sequenced was PBMCs. The V gene is TRBV28, the J gene TRBJ1-4; 9 bases fit TRBD1. The CDR3 loop is CASSPLPGQGGEKLFF. CDR3 bases: TGTGCCAGCAGTCCCCTACCGGGACAGGGAGGTGAAAAACTGTTTTTT.